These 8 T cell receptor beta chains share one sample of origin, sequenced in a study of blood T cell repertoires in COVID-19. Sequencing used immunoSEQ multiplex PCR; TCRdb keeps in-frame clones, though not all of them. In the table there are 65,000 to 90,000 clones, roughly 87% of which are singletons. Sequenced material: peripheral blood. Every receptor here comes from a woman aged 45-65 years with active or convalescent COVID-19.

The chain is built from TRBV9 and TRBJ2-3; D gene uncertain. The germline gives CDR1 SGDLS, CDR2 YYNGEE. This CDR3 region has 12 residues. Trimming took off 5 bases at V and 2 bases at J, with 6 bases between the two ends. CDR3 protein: CASRAVTDTQYF. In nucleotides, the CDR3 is TGTGCCAGCAGGGCCGTCACAGATACGCAGTATTTT.

The CDR3 DNA sequence: TGCAGCGTCACCCCGGGGGGGGCTGACACTGAAGCTTTCTTT. Amino acids: CSVTPGGADTEAFF. The rearrangement uses TRBV29-1 and TRBJ1-1; TRBD1 is a possible D gene (6 bases). This CDR3 is built from 14 residues. Germline CDR1 is SQVTM and CDR2 is ANQGSEA. With 6 bases removed from V and 3 bases from J, the gap between germline ends came to 17 bases.

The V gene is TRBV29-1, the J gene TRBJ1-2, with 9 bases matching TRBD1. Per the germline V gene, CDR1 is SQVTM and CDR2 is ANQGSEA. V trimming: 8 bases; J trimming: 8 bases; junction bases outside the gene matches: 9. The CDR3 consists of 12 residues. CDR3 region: CSLLGTGNGYTF. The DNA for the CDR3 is TGCAGCCTTCTTGGGACAGGGAACGGCTACACCTTC.

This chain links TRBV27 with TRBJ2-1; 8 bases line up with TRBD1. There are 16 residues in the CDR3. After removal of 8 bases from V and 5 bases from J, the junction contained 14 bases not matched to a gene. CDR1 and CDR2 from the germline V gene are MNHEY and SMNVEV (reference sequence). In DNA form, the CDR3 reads TGTGCCAGCTGCGGGACAGGTCCCAGGCCAGACAATGAGCAGTTCTTC. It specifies CASCGTGPRPDNEQFF.

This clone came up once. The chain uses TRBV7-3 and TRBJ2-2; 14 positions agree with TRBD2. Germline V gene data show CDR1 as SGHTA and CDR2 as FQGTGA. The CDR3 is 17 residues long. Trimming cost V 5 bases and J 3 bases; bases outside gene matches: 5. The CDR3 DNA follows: TGTGCCAGCAGCCCAGGGACTAGCGGGGGATACACCGGGGAGCTGTTTTTT. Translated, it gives CASSPGTSGGYTGELFF.

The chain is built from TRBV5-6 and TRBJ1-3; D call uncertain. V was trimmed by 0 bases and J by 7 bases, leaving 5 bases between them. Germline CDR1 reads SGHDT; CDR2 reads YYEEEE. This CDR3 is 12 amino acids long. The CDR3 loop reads CASSLGPNTIYF. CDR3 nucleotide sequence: TGTGCCAGCAGCTTGGGGCCCAACACCATATATTTT. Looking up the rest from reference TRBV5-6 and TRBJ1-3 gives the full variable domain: DAGVTQSPTHLIKTRGQQVTLRCSPKSGHDTVSWYQQALGQGPQFIFQYYEEEERQRGNFPDRFSGHQFPNYSSELNVNALLLGDSALYLCASSLGPNTIYFGEGSWLTVV.

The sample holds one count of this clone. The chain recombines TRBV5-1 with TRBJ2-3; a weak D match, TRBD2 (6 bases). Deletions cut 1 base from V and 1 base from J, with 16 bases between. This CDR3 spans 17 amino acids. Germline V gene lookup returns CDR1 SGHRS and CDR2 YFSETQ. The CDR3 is CASSLSGGGGGTDTQYF. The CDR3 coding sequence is TGCGCCAGCAGCTTGAGTGGTGGGGGAGGAGGCACAGATACGCAGTATTTT.

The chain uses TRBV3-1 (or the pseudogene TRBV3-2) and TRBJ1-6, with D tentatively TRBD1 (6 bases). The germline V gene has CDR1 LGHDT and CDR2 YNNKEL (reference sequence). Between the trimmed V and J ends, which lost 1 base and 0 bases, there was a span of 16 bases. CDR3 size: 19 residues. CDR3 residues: CASSQAGTPGSSYNSPLHF. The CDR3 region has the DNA TGTGCCAGCAGCCAAGCCGGGACACCTGGGAGCTCCTATAATTCACCCCTCCACTTT.